One and the same sample provided the 10 T cell receptor beta chains below, sequenced in a study of cytomegalovirus exposure and HLA in healthy donors. Use of 60 Vbeta and 13 Jbeta primers characterized the PCR. Profiling relied on immunoSEQ multiplex PCR, and the TCRdb table lists in-frame clones only, not all of them. The data contain about 130,000 clones, around 70% of them singletons. The sample taken for sequencing was PBMCs. These receptors were obtained from a human donor in good health.

This sequence joins TRBV6-5 and TRBJ1-2; 9 bases fit TRBD1. Germline CDR1 is MNHEY and CDR2 is SVGAGI. This CDR3 is 13 amino acids long. Trimming cost V 6 bases and J 5 bases; bases outside gene matches: 4. CDR3 nucleotide sequence: TGTGCCAGCAGGGGGACAGGGTTGTATGGCTACACCTTC. Encoded protein: CASRGTGLYGYTF.

As for this clone: Germline and junction disagree at one end, which may indicate a read error. The rearrangement joins TRBV5-1 to TRBJ2-5; no firm D call. The J call may be mistaken, given a closer DNA end match to TRBJ2-7. The CDR3 is made up of 12 amino acids. Germline CDR1 reads SGHRS; CDR2 reads YFSETQ. CDR3 loop: CASSPPSHEQYF. The CDR3 DNA reads TGCGCCAGCAGCCCGCCCTCCCACGAGCAGTACTTC.

This rearrangement joins TRBV5-1 to TRBJ2-1, with 14 bases matching TRBD2. CDR3 length equals 17 residues. Looked up from germline, CDR1 is SGHRS and CDR2 is YFSETQ. J was trimmed by 4 bases and V by 0 bases; bases with no gene match: 3. The CDR3 DNA reads TGCGCCAGCAGCTTGGGGACTAGCGGGAGGACATACAATGAGCAGTTCTTC. Translation gives CASSLGTSGRTYNEQFF.

This clone is a singleton in its sample. This chain connects TRBV30 to TRBJ2-5, with D tentatively TRBD2 (6 bases). The CDR3 extends over 12 amino acids. Trimming pared 4 bases from V and 5 bases from J, leaving 11 bases between. Germline loops: CDR1 GTSNPN, CDR2 SVGIG (reference sequence). The CDR3 region has the DNA TGTGCCTGGAACGGAGGGGCCGAGACCCAGTACTTC. It translates to CAWNGGAETQYF.

This sequence joins TRBV5-8 and TRBJ1-2; D gene uncertain. Germline assignment: CDR1 SGHTS and CDR2 YDEGEE. This CDR3 spans 16 amino acids. V lost 0 bases and J 7 bases, leaving 19 bases between the germline ends. CDR3 in amino acids: CASSLGSGVIRGGYTF. CDR3 sequence (DNA): TGTGCCAGCAGCTTGGGTTCCGGGGTAATAAGAGGTGGCTACACCTTC. The full variable domain, rest sourced from reference TRBV5-8 and TRBJ1-2, is EAGVTQSPTHLIKTRGQQATLRCSPISGHTSVYWYQQALGLGLQFLLWYDEGEERNRGNFPPRFSGRQFPNYSSELNVNALELEDSALYLCASSLGSGVIRGGYTFGSGTRLTVV.

There are a few counts of this clone. The CDR3 region has the DNA TGTGCCAGCAGCCCCTCCCCAGCGGGGACTGGAGAGACCCAGTACTTC. Protein sequence: CASSPSPAGTGETQYF. The chain recombines TRBV7-8 with TRBJ2-5; 7 bases are a match to TRBD2. Trimming at V came to 5 bases and at J to 4 bases, leaving 13 bases not matched to a gene. Germline V gene data show CDR1 as SGHVS and CDR2 as FQNEAQ. The CDR3 has 16 residues.

This clone appeared a few times. The chain employs TRBV27 and TRBJ2-1; D may be TRBD2 (5 bases). The CDR3 extends over 16 amino acids. V lost 5 bases, J lost 3 bases, and 17 bases lay in between. The germline CDR1 and CDR2 sequences are MNHEY and SMNVEV (reference sequence). The CDR3 sequence is CASSGGRFPIYNEQFF. CDR3 coding DNA: TGTGCCAGCAGTGGAGGTCGCTTTCCTATCTACAATGAGCAGTTCTTC.

This rearrangement joins TRBV4-1 to TRBJ1-2, with a tentative D call TRBD1 (6 bases). There are 15 residues in the CDR3. Germline V CDR1 and CDR2: MGHRA, YSYEKL. Trimming shortened V by 1 base and J by 6 bases, and 15 bases separated the two germline ends. For the CDR3, the DNA is TGCGCCAGCAGCCAAGCCCAACAGGGAATTAATGGCTACACCTTC. This translates into CASSQAQQGINGYTF.

The chain combines TRBV19 with TRBJ2-3; 8 positions agree with TRBD2. V lost 7 bases to trimming and J lost 4 bases; unmatched junction nucleotides: 10. The CDR3 has 15 residues. Germline assignment: CDR1 LNHDA and CDR2 SQIVND (reference sequence). CDR3 nucleotides: TGTGCCAGTAAACGGTCAGCGGGAGACGCAGATACGCAGTATTTT. Residues: CASKRSAGDADTQYF.

The gene calls are TRBV6-5 and TRBJ2-3; D is perhaps TRBD1 (5 bases). Between the trimmed V and J ends, which lost 6 bases and 2 bases, there was a span of 12 bases. Germline CDR1 is MNHEY and CDR2 is SVGAGI. CDR3 length: 14 residues. The CDR3 DNA sequence: TGTGCCAGCAGGGGGCCTCTTCACACAGATACGCAGTATTTT. It specifies CASRGPLHTDTQYF.